The clone carrying this T cell receptor (beta chain) was counted between two and nine times. As yet, its antigen is unknown. Alopecia areata patients had lesional scalp punch biopsies and peripheral blood taken from them. The source of the sample is a study of CD8+ T cells in alopecia areata. V lost 0 bases, J lost 3 bases, and 5 bases stayed unmatched. This CDR3 has 16 residues. Germline V gene lookup returns CDR1 SSHAT and CDR2 FNYEAQ (reference sequence). Study results and caveats: Patients displayed less clarity in TCR sharing than mice, a finding possibly related to HLA.

RNA was extracted and reverse transcribed into cDNA as the sequencing template. Method: immunoSEQ multiplex PCR; TCRdb's copy keeps in-frame clones and lacks some. The sample carries around 100,000 clones, roughly two fifths recorded once. What was sequenced was CD4+ T cells sorted from blood. The chain joins TRBV7-7 to TRBJ2-7; 10 positions match TRBD2. The TCR originated in a human donor with alopecia areata. This CDR3 is CASSLAVGLAVYEQYF. CDR3 bases: TGTGCCAGCAGCTTAGCGGTTGGACTAGCGGTCTACGAGCAGTACTTC.